This T cell receptor (beta chain) was captured in a study of T cell responses to AZD1222 COVID-19 vaccine. Study summary: The study pooled second doses at about 4 or about 12 weeks. Broader study findings: Spike-specific TCR breadth and depth grew following two AZD1222 doses.

CDR3 length equals 15 residues. V gave up 4 bases and J gave up 6 bases, with 19 bases separating them. Germline V CDR1 and CDR2: SGHKS, YYEKEE (reference sequence). The protocol was immunoSEQ multiplex PCR, while the TCRdb copy is restricted to in-frame clones and leaves out a portion. Here the sample spans fewer than 90,000 clones, nearly 90% being singletons. Of note for this clone: As yet, its antigen is unknown.

V and J are TRBV5-5 and TRBJ1-2, with D tentatively TRBD1 (5 bases). The input for sequencing was peripheral blood, taken on day 0 of AZD1222 vaccination. This clonotype originated in an adult in good health. The CDR3 reads CASSPLGGIWDGYTF. Here the CDR3 DNA reads TGTGCCAGCAGCCCTCTCGGGGGGATTTGGGATGGCTACACCTTC.